Described below is a single TCR beta chain sequence and its context. Antigen unknown. The data originate from a study of T cell responses to AZD1222 COVID-19 vaccine. Broader study findings: Spike-specific TCR breadth and depth went up after people got two AZD1222 doses. CD4 TCRs associated with vaccination spanned spike, dominating at 160-218 and 743-854.

The table came from immunoSEQ multiplex PCR; TCRdb's copy has only in-frame clones and leaves some out. The sample has under 95,000 clones; roughly 90% are singletons. This CDR3 region has 12 residues. Germline-derived CDR1 and CDR2 are KGHSH and LQKENI. The V end lost 2 bases, the J end lost 2 bases, and 3 bases lay between the germline ends. The genes are TRBV18 and TRBJ2-5; D gene ambiguous. The clonotype originates from an adult who received the AZD1222 COVID-19 vaccine. The sample here was peripheral blood, taken 28 days after the second AZD1222 dose. CDR3 sequence reads: CASSPGQETQYF. Written as DNA, the CDR3 is TGTGCCAGCTCACCAGGGCAAGAGACCCAGTACTTC.